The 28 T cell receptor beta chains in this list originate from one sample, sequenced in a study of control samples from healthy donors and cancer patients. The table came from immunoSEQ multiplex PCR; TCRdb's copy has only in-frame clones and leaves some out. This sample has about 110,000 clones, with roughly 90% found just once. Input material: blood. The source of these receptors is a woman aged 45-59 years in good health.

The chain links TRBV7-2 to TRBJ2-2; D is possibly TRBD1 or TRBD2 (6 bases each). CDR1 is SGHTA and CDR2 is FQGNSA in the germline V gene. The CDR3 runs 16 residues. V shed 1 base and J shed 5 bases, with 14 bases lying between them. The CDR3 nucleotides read TGTGCCAGCAGCTTAGAATCAGGGGCGGGGACCGGGGAGCTGTTTTTT. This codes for CASSLESGAGTGELFF.

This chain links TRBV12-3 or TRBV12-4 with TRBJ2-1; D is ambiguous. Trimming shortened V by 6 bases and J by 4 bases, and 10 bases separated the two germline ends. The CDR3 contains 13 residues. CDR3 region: CASSPVGYNEQFF. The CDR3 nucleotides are TGTGCCAGCAGCCCCGTGGGTTACAATGAGCAGTTCTTC.

The CDR3 sequence is CAKGATNEKLFF. In DNA form, the CDR3 reads TGTGCCAAGGGGGCAACTAATGAAAAACTGTTTTTT. This chain uses TRBV30 with TRBJ1-4; D perhaps matches TRBD1 (6 bases). Looked up from germline, CDR1 is GTSNPN and CDR2 is SVGIG (reference sequence). Trimming removed 8 bases at V and 0 bases at J, with 7 bases between. The CDR3 is 12 amino acids.

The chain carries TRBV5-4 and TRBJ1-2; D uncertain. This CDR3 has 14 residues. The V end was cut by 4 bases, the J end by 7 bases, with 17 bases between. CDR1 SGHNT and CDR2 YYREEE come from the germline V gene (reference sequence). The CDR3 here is CASSLDGRGSGYTF. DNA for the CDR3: TGTGCCAGCAGCCTTGACGGGCGAGGAAGTGGCTACACCTTC.

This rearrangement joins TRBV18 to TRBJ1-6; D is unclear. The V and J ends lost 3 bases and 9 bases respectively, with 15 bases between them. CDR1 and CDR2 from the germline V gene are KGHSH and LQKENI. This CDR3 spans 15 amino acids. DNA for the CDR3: TGTGCCAGCTCACCGAGCCCGGTGGGCGCTTCACCCCTCCACTTT. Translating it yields CASSPSPVGASPLHF.

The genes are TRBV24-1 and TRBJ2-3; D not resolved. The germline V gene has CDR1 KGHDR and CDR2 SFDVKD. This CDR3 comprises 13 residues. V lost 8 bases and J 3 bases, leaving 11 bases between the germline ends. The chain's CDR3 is CATTSWSTDTQYF. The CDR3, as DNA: TGTGCCACCACTTCTTGGTCGACAGATACGCAGTATTTT.

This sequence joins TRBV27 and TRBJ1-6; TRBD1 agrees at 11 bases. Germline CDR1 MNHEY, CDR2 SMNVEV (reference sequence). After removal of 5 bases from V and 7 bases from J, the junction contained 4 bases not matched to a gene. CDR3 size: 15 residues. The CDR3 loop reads CASSPGTGGNSPLHF. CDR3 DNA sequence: TGTGCCAGCAGTCCAGGGACAGGGGGAAATTCACCCCTCCACTTT.

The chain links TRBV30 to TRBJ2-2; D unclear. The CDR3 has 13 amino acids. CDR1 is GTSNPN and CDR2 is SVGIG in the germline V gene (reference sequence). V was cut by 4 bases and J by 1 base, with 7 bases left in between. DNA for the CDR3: TGTGCCTGGATAAGTGGGAACACCGGGGAGCTGTTTTTT. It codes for CAWISGNTGELFF.

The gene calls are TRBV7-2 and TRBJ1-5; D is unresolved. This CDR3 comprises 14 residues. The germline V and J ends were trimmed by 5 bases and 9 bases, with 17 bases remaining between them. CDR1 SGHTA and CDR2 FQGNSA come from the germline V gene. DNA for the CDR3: TGTGCCAGCAGCGTAGGCATTACCGGCGCGCCCCAGCATTTT. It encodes CASSVGITGAPQHF.

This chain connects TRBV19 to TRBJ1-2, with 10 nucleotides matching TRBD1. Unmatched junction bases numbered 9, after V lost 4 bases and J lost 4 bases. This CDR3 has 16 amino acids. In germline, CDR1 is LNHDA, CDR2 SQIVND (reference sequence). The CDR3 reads CASSRTGTGERYGYTF. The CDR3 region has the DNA TGTGCCAGTAGTAGAACCGGGACAGGGGAACGCTATGGCTACACCTTC.

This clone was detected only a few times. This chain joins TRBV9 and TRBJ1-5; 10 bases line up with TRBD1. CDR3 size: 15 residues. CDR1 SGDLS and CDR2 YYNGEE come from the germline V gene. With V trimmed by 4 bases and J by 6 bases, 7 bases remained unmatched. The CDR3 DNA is TGTGCCAGCAGCTTAGGACAGGGGGACGGTCAGCCCCAGCATTTT. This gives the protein CASSLGQGDGQPQHF.

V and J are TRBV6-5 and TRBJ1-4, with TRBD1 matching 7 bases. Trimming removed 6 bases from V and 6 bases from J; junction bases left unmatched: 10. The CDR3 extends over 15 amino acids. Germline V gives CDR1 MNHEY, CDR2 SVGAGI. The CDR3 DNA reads TGTGCCAGCAGGCGCTTAGGGACAGCCTATGAAAAACTGTTTTTT. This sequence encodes CASRRLGTAYEKLFF.

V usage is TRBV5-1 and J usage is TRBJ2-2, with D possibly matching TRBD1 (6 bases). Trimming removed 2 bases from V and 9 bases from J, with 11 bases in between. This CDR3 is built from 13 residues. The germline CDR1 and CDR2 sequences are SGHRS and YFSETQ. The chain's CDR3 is CASSLDRPRELFF. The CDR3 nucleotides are TGCGCCAGCAGCTTAGACAGGCCCCGGGAGCTGTTTTTT.

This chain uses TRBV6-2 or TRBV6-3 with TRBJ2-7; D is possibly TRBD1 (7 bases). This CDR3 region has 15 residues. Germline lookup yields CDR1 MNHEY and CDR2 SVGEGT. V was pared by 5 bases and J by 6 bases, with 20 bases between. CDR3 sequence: CASSQTGDFTPEQYV. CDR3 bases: TGTGCCAGCAGTCAAACAGGGGACTTTACCCCCGAGCAGTACGTC.

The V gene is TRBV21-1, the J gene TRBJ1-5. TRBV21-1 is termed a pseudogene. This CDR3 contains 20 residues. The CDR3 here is CASLELGVRRTLEGHQPQHF. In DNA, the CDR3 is TGTGCCAGCTTGGAGCTTGGGGTCCGTCGTACCCTGGAGGGCCATCAGCCCCAGCATTTT.

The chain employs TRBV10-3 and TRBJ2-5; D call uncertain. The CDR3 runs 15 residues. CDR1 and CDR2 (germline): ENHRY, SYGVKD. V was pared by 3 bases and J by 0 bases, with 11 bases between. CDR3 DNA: TGTGCCATCAGTGAAGGGCAAGCGAACCAAGAGACCCAGTACTTC. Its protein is CAISEGQANQETQYF.

The CDR3 protein is CATDRGSGANVLTF. In nucleotides, the CDR3 is TGTGCCACCGACAGGGGCTCTGGGGCCAACGTCCTGACTTTC. The rearrangement uses TRBV19 and TRBJ2-6; 8 bases fit TRBD1. Losses at the gene ends were 10 bases for V and 0 bases for J; bases not matched to a gene: 2. The CDR3 extends over 14 amino acids. Looked up from germline, CDR1 is LNHDA and CDR2 is SQIVND (reference sequence).

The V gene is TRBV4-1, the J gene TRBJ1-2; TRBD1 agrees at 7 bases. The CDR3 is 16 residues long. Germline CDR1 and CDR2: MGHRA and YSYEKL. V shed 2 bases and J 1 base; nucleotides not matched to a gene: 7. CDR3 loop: CASSQSLTGVNYGYTF. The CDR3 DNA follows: TGCGCCAGCAGCCAAAGTCTCACAGGGGTTAACTATGGCTACACCTTC.

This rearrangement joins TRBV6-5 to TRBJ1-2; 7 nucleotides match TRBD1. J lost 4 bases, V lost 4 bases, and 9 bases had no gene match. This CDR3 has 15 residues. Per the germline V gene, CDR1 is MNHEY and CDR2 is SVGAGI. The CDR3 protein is CASSWFGTDLYGYTF. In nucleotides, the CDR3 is TGTGCCAGCAGTTGGTTCGGGACAGATCTCTATGGCTACACCTTC.

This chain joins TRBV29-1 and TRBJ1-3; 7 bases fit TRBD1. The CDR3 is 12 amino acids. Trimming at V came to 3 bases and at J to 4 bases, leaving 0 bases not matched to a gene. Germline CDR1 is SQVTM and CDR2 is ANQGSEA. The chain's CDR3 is CSVETGGNTIYF. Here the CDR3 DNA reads TGCAGCGTTGAGACAGGGGGAAACACCATATATTTT.

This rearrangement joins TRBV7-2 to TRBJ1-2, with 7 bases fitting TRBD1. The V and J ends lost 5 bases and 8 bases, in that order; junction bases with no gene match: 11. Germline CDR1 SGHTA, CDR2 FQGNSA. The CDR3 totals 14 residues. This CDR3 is CASSAATGRSGYTF. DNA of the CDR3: TGTGCCAGCAGCGCGGCGACAGGGAGGAGCGGCTACACCTTC. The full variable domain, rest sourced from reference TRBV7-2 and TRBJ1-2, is GAGVSQSPSNKVTEKGKDVELRCDPISGHTALYWYRQSLGQGLEFLIYFQGNSAPDKSGLPSDRFSAERTGGSVSTLTIQRTQQEDSAVYLCASSAATGRSGYTFGSGTRLTVV.

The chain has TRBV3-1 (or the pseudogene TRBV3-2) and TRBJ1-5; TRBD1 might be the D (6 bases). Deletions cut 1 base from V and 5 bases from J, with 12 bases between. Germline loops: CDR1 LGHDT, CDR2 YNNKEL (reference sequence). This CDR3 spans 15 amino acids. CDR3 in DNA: TGTGCCAGCAGCCAAGGCGGGACAACCTATCAGCCCCAGCATTTT. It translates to CASSQGGTTYQPQHF.

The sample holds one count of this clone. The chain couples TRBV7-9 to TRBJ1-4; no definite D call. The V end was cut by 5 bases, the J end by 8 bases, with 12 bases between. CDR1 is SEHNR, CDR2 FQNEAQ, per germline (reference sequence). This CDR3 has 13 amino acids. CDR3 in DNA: TGTGCCAGCAGCCTTAGGAGAGGGGAAAAACTGTTTTTT. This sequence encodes CASSLRRGEKLFF.

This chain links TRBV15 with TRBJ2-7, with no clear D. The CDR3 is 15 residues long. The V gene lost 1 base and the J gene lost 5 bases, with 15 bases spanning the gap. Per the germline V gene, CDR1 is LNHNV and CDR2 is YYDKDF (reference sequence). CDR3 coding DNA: TGTGCCACCAGCAGAGTCGGTGGGATCCGCGACGAGCAGTACTTC. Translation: CATSRVGGIRDEQYF.

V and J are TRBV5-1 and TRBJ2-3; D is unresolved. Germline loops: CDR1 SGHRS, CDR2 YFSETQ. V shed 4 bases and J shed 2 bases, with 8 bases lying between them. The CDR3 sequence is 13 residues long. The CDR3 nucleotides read TGCGCCAGCAGCCCTGCCCCCACAGATACGCAGTATTTT. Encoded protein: CASSPAPTDTQYF.

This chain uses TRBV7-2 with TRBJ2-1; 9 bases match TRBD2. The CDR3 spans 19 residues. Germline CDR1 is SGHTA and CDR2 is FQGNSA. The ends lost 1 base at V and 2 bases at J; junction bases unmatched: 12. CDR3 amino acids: CASSLDRIAGDKAYNEQFF. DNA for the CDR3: TGTGCCAGCAGCTTAGATCGAATAGCGGGAGATAAGGCCTACAATGAGCAGTTCTTC.

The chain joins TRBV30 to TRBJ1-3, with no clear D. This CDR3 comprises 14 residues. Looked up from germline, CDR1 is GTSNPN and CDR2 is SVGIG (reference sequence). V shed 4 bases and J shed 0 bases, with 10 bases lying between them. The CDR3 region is CAWMKGTSGNTIYF. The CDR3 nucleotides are TGTGCCTGGATGAAGGGAACCTCTGGAAACACCATATATTTT.

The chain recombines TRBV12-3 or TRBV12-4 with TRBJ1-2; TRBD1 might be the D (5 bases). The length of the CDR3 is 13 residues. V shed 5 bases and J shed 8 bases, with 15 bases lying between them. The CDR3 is CASSPDKGFGYTF. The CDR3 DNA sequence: TGTGCCAGCAGTCCCGACAAGGGGTTCGGCTACACCTTC.